This record covers a single T cell receptor (beta chain). Its antigen remains unidentified. No much larger clone exists at a distance of one base, and base qualities are not known. This specimen comes from a study of blood T cell repertoires in COVID-19 (dated by TCRdb to 2020 to 2022). For context, the study as a whole: The collaborator samples originated in the United States, Italy and Spain and spanned the acute and convalescent phases of COVID-19. Deeply sampled blood TCRbeta repertoires from subjects exposed to, actively infected with, or recovered from COVID-19 were included in the dataset. The repertoires were made available in a free public database intended to serve as a resource for research on the immune response to SARS-CoV-2. The prospective study material was composed of cDNA or gDNA derived from T cells, B-cell-depleted T cells, or PBMCs. Samples were obtained from the ongoing ImmuneRACE study (first 160 participants) and from over 1,000 subjects provided by 6 global collaborators. Sample metadata almost always included a de-identified subject ID, COVID-19 status, age in years and sex. Where available, HLA class I and class II types were taken from metadata supplied by the sample provider and were not determined by assay-based typing.

The CDR3, cysteine through phenylalanine, is 17 amino acids long. This entry keeps only the CDR3 DNA: 51 bases, framed from base 1. The germline V gene (reference sequence) yields GTSNPN for CDR1 and SVGIG for CDR2. V was cut back by 0 bases and J by 0 bases, leaving a gap of 14 bases between them. TCRbeta CDR3 regions were amplified from genomic DNA by means of the immunoSEQ Assay, a bias-controlled multiplex PCR. As for the original processing: The number of nucleated cells in each sample was estimated from the amplification of reference gene primers within the assay. Sequence reads were collapsed and filtered to measure the absolute abundance of every unique TCRbeta CDR3 rearrangement. For each sample, productive Simpson clonality was calculated by taking the square root of Simpson's diversity index across productive rearrangements. TCRdb limited this immuneACCESS table to in-frame rearrangements with V and J called. A share of clones is missing; checked studies link under half to unresolved V genes, and the rest is unexplained. That table is the source of V, J and clone size, and D and trimming were worked out from the DNA. This sample holds around 250,000 clones; about nine tenths were observed only once. The ten largest clonotypes hold 6.2% of the sample.

Overall results and qualifications from the work: Clinical and demographic metadata were provided uncurated, with the amount varying by source and participant.

Whole blood was collected in K2EDTA tubes by collaborating institutions according to the institutions' own protocols. For TCRbeta analysis, collaborators shipped samples in one of three forms: frozen whole blood, isolated PBMCs, or DNA extracted from either of those sample types. The chain is assembled from TRBV30 and TRBJ1-4; too little of a D gene remains to name it. The sample comprised peripheral blood. The TCR was taken from a man in his 60s with acute or convalescent COVID-19. The DNA sequence is as follows: TGTGCCTGGAGTGTGGGTGTAGGACTTTCAACTAATGAAAAACTGTTTTTT. The resulting protein is CAWSVGVGLSTNEKLFF.